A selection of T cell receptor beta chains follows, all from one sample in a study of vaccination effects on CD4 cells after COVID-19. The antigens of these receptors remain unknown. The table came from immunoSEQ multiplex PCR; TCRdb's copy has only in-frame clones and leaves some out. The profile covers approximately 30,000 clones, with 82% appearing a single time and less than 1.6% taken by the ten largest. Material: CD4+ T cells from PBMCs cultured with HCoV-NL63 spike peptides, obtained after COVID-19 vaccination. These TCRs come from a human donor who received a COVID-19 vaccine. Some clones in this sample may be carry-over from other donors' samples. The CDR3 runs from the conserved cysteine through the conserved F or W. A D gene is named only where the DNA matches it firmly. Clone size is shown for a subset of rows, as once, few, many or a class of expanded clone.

CDR3: CASKETGGGLGYTF
DNA: TGTGCCAGCAAAGAGACAGGGGGAGGCCTTGGCTACACCTTC
D: TRBD1
V: TRBV2
J: TRBJ1-2
size: .

CDR3: CASKGPDRVGQPQHF
DNA: TGTGCCAGCAAAGGACCGGACAGGGTGGGACAGCCCCAGCATTTT
D: TRBD1
V: TRBV6-6
J: TRBJ1-5
size: once

CDR3: CASSIRDRSTDTQYF
DNA: TGCGCCAGCAGTATTCGGGACAGGAGCACAGATACGCAGTATTTT
D: TRBD1
V: TRBV5-1
J: TRBJ2-3
size: .

CDR3: CASSLYPVGQKNTEAFF
DNA: TGCGCCAGCAGCTTGTATCCAGTGGGACAAAAGAACACTGAAGCTTTCTTT
D: .
V: TRBV5-1
J: TRBJ1-1
size: .

CDR3: CASSSVRYSPLHF
DNA: TGTGCCAGCAGCTCAGTACGGTATTCACCCCTCCACTTT
D: .
V: TRBV11-2
J: TRBJ1-6
size: .

CDR3: CASRLGPSAEKLFF
DNA: TGTGCCAGCAGGCTCGGGCCCAGCGCTGAAAAACTGTTTTTT
D: .
V: TRBV6-5
J: TRBJ1-4
size: .

CDR3: CSASDWRAGAQETQYF
DNA: TGCAGTGCTAGTGATTGGAGAGCGGGGGCCCAAGAGACCCAGTACTTC
D: TRBD2
V: TRBV20-1
J: TRBJ2-5
size: .

CDR3: CACAGRTHQETQYF
DNA: TGTGCCTGCGCTGGCAGGACCCACCAAGAGACCCAGTACTTC
D: .
V: TRBV30
J: TRBJ2-5
size: .

CDR3: CASSFEGLGTEAFF
DNA: TGTGCCAGCAGCTTTGAAGGGCTGGGCACTGAAGCTTTCTTT
D: .
V: TRBV3-1/TRBV3-2
J: TRBJ1-1
size: few

CDR3: CASSPGQGRRLSTNEKLFF
DNA: TGCGCCAGCAGCCCGGGACAGGGACGACGGCTATCCACTAATGAAAAACTGTTTTTT
D: TRBD1
V: TRBV5-1
J: TRBJ1-4
size: .

CDR3: CASIEQGSKNIQYF
DNA: TGTGCCAGCATCGAACAGGGTTCCAAAAACATTCAGTACTTC
D: .
V: TRBV6-5
J: TRBJ2-4
size: .

CDR3: CASSRDRQNSPLHF
DNA: TGTGCCAGCAGTCGGGACAGGCAAAATTCACCCCTCCACTTT
D: TRBD1
V: TRBV2
J: TRBJ1-6
size: .

CDR3: CAWIPYRGFTEAFF
DNA: TGTGCCTGGATCCCCTATCGAGGGTTCACTGAAGCTTTCTTT
D: .
V: TRBV30
J: TRBJ1-1
size: .

CDR3: CASSQARTQYF
DNA: TGTGCCAGCAGCCAGGCTAGGACCCAGTACTTC
D: .
V: TRBV3-1/TRBV3-2
J: TRBJ2-5
size: .

CDR3: CASSPRTASGYTF
DNA: TGTGCCAGCTCACCAAGGACGGCATCAGGCTACACCTTC
D: .
V: TRBV18
J: TRBJ1-2
size: .

CDR3: CASSPGTAPHEQFF
DNA: TGTGCCAGCAGCCCCGGGACGGCCCCCCATGAGCAGTTCTTC
D: .
V: TRBV5-4
J: TRBJ2-1
size: few

CDR3: CASSLGPPSGNTIYF
DNA: TGTGCCAGCAGCTTGGGGCCCCCCTCTGGAAACACCATATATTTT
D: .
V: TRBV5-4
J: TRBJ1-3
size: .

CDR3: CASSRTRTDNQPQHF
DNA: TGTGCCAGTAGTAGGACGAGGACAGACAATCAGCCCCAGCATTTT
D: .
V: TRBV19
J: TRBJ1-5
size: .

CDR3: CSVVGTGAGETQYF
DNA: TGCAGCGTTGTGGGGACAGGGGCTGGGGAGACCCAGTACTTC
D: TRBD1
V: TRBV29-1
J: TRBJ2-5
size: few

CDR3: CASSLAMGRGVETQYF
DNA: TGTGCCAGCAGCTTAGCGATGGGGCGGGGGGTAGAGACCCAGTACTTC
D: TRBD2
V: TRBV7-2
J: TRBJ2-5
size: .

CDR3: CASSLKGLSYNSPLHF
DNA: TGTGCCAGCAGTTTAAAGGGATTGTCCTATAATTCACCCCTCCACTTT
D: .
V: TRBV6-5
J: TRBJ1-6
size: few

CDR3: CASSGGGSGGPVKNIQYF
DNA: TGTGCCAGCAGCGGAGGTGGGTCGGGGGGGCCCGTCAAAAACATTCAGTACTTC
D: TRBD2
V: TRBV7-2
J: TRBJ2-4
size: .

CDR3: CAISESQGTTEAFF
DNA: TGTGCCATCAGTGAGAGTCAGGGGACCACTGAAGCTTTCTTT
D: .
V: TRBV10-3
J: TRBJ1-1
size: .

CDR3: CASSEPPRLAPLHF
DNA: TGTGCCAGCAGTGAACCTCCCCGCCTGGCGCCCCTCCACTTT
D: .
V: TRBV2
J: TRBJ1-6
size: once

CDR3: CASSLSGGQETQYF
DNA: TGCGCCAGCAGCTTGTCAGGGGGCCAAGAGACCCAGTACTTC
D: TRBD1
V: TRBV5-1
J: TRBJ2-5
size: once

CDR3: CASSKEVGQGINQPQHF
DNA: .
D: .
V: TRBV21-1
J: TRBJ1-5
size: once

CDR3: CASSFFGQPQHF
DNA: TGTGCCAGCAGCTTTTTCGGTCAGCCCCAGCATTTT
D: .
V: TRBV7-2
J: TRBJ1-5
size: .

CDR3: CAISESQLVNTQYF
DNA: TGTGCCATCAGTGAGTCCCAACTAGTTAATACGCAGTATTTT
D: .
V: TRBV10-3
J: TRBJ2-3
size: .

CDR3: CASSSGRAMNTEAFF
DNA: TGTGCCAGCAGTTCCGGGCGGGCCATGAACACTGAAGCTTTCTTT
D: .
V: TRBV5-8
J: TRBJ1-1
size: .

CDR3: CASSRGQGFSNEQFF
DNA: TGTGCCAGCAGCCGAGGACAGGGGTTTAGCAATGAGCAGTTCTTC
D: TRBD1
V: TRBV5-6
J: TRBJ2-1
size: .

CDR3: CASSRYYTEAFF
DNA: TGTGCCAGCAGCCGATATTACACTGAAGCTTTCTTT
D: .
V: TRBV7-2
J: TRBJ1-1
size: .

CDR3: CASSPGSSYNSPLHF
DNA: TGTGCCAGCAGCCCCGGGAGCTCCTATAATTCACCCCTCCACTTT
D: .
V: TRBV6-5
J: TRBJ1-6
size: once

CDR3: CSASHRAGPNTEAFF
DNA: TGCAGTGCTAGTCATCGGGCAGGGCCGAACACTGAAGCTTTCTTT
D: .
V: TRBV20-1
J: TRBJ1-1
size: .

CDR3: CASSTGLARSINTQYF
DNA: TGTGCCAGTAGTACCGGACTAGCTAGGTCAATAAATACGCAGTATTTT
D: TRBD2
V: TRBV19
J: TRBJ2-3
size: .

CDR3: CASSEWTGRRPEAFF
DNA: TGTGCCAGCAGCGAATGGACAGGGAGGAGACCTGAAGCTTTCTTT
D: TRBD1
V: TRBV28
J: TRBJ1-1
size: .

CDR3: CASSLQVGLQETQYF
DNA: TGCGCCAGCAGCTTACAGGTTGGTCTCCAAGAGACCCAGTACTTC
D: .
V: TRBV5-1
J: TRBJ2-5
size: .

CDR3: CASSLNSRFMNTEAFF
DNA: TGTGCCAGCAGCTTAAATTCTCGCTTCATGAACACTGAAGCTTTCTTT
D: .
V: TRBV7-2
J: TRBJ1-1
size: .

CDR3: CASSLVAGHNEQFF
DNA: TGCGCCAGCAGCTTGGTCGCAGGGCACAATGAGCAGTTCTTC
D: .
V: TRBV5-1
J: TRBJ2-1
size: .

CDR3: CASSQDRAQPNSPLHF
DNA: TGTGCCAGCAGTCAAGACAGAGCCCAGCCTAATTCACCCCTCCACTTT
D: .
V: TRBV6-2/TRBV6-3
J: TRBJ1-6
size: once

CDR3: CASSGVATNEKLFF
DNA: TGTGCCAGTAGTGGTGTTGCAACTAATGAAAAACTGTTTTTT
D: .
V: TRBV19
J: TRBJ1-4
size: .